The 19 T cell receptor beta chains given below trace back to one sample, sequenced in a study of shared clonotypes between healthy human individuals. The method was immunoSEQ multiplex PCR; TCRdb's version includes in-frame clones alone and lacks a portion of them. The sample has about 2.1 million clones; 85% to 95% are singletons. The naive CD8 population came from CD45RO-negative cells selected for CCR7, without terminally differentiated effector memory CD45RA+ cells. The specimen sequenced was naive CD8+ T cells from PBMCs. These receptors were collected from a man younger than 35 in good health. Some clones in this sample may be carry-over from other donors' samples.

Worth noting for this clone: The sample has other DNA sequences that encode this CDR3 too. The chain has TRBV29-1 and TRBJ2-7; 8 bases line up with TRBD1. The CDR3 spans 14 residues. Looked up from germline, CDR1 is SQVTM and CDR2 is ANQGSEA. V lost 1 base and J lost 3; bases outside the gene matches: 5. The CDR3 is CSVEVWDRSYEQYF. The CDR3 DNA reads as TGCAGCGTTGAAGTGTGGGACAGGAGCTACGAGCAGTACTTC.

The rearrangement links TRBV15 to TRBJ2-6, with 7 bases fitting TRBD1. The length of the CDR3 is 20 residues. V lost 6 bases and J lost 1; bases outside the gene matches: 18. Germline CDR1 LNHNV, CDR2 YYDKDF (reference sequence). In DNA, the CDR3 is TGTGCCACCAGAACGACCGTTTTAAGACAGGGCATATCTGGGGCCAACGTCCTGACTTTC. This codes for CATRTTVLRQGISGANVLTF.

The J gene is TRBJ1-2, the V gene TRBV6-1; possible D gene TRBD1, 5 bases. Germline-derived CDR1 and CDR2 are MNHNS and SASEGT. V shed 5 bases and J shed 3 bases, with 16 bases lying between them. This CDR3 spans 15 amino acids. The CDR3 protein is CASSPMGGKDYGYTF. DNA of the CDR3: TGTGCCAGCAGTCCCATGGGGGGGAAGGACTATGGCTACACCTTC.

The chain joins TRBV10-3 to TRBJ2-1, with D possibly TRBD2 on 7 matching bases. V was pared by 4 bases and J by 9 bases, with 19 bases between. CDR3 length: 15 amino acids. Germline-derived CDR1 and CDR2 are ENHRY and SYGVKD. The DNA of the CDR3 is TGTGCCATCAGTGGGGCGGGAGCCCCGGGGGCTGAGCAGTTCTTC. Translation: CAISGAGAPGAEQFF.

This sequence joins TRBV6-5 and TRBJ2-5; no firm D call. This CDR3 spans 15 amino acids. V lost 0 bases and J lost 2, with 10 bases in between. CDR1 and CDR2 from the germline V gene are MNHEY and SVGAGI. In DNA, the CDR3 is TGTGCCAGCAGTTACTCATGGCAGCCTCAAGAGACCCAGTACTTC. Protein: CASSYSWQPQETQYF.

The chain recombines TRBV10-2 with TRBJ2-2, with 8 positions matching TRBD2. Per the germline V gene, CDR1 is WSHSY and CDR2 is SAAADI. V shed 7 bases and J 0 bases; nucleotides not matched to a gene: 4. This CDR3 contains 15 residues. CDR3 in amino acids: CASTAGGPNTGELFF. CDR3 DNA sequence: TGCGCCAGCACGGCGGGGGGCCCGAACACCGGGGAGCTGTTTTTT.

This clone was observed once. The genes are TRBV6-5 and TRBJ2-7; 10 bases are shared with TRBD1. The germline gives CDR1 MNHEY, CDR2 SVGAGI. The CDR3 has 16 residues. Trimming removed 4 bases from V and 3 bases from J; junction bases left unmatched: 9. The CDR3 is CASSSPGQGRHYEQYF. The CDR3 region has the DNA TGTGCCAGCAGTTCCCCGGGACAGGGGAGGCACTACGAGCAGTACTTC.

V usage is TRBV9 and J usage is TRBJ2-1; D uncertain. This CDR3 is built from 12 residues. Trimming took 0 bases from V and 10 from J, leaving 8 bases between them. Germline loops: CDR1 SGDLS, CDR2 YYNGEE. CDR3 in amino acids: CASSVDAQEQFF. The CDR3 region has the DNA TGTGCCAGCAGCGTAGATGCCCAGGAGCAGTTCTTC.

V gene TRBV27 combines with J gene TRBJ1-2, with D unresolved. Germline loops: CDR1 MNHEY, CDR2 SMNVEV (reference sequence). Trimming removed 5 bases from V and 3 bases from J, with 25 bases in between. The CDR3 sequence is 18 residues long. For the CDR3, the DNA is TGTGCCAGCAGTGACCTGGTTAAGGACGGCCCTCCAGACTATGGCTACACCTTC. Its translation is CASSDLVKDGPPDYGYTF.

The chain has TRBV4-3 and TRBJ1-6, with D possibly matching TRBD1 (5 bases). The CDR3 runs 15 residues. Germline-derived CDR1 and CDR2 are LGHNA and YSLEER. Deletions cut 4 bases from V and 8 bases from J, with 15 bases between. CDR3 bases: TGCGCCAGCAGCCCTAGCAGGGCTATTCATTCACCCCTCCACTTT. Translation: CASSPSRAIHSPLHF.

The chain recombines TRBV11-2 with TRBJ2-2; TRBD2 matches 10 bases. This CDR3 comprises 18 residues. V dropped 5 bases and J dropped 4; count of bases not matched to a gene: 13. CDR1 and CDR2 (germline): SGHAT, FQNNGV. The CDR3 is CASSPYLASGRGTGELFF. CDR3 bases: TGTGCCAGCAGCCCATACCTAGCTAGCGGGAGAGGCACCGGGGAGCTGTTTTTT.

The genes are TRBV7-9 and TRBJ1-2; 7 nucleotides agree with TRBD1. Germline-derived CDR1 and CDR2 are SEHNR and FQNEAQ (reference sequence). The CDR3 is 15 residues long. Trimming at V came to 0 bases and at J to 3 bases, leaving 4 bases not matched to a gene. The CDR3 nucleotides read TGTGCCAGCAGCTTAGCTTTACAGGGGCACTATGGCTACACCTTC. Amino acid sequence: CASSLALQGHYGYTF.

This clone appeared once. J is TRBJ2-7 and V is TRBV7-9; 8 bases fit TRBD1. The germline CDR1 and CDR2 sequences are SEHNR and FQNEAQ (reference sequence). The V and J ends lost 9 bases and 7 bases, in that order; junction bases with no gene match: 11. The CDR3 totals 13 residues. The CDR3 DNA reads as TGTGCCAGGATGACAGGGGTGTCAGGAGAGCAGTACTTC. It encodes CARMTGVSGEQYF.

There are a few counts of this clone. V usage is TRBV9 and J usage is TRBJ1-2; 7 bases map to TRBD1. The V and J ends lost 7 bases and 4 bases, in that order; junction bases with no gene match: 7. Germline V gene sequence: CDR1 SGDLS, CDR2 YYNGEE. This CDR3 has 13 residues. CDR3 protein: CASAGGGVYGYTF. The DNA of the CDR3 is TGTGCCAGCGCGGGAGGGGGCGTCTATGGCTACACCTTC.

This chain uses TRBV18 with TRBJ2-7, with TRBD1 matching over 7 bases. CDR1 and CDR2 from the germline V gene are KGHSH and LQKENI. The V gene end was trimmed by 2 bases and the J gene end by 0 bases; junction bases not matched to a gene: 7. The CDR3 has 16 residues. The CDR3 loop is CASSPRTGGPSYEQYF. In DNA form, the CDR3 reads TGTGCCAGCTCACCAAGGACAGGCGGACCCTCCTACGAGCAGTACTTC.

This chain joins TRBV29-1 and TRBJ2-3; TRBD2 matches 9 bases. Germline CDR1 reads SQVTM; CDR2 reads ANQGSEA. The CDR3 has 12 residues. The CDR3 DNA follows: TGCAGTGGGGTAGCGGGAGAAGATACGCAGTATTTT. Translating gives CSGVAGEDTQYF.

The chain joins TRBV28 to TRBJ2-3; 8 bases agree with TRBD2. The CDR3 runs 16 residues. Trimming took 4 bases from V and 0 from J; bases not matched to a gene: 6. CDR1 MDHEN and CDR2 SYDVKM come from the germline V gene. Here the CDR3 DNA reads TGTGCCAGCAGTTCAACTACGGGAGGGAGCACAGATACGCAGTATTTT. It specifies CASSSTTGGSTDTQYF. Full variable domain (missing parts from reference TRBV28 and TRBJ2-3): DVKVTQSSRYLVKRTGEKVFLECVQDMDHENMFWYRQDPGLGLRLIYFSYDVKMKEKGDIPEGYSVSREKKERFSLILESASTNQTSMYLCASSSTTGGSTDTQYFGPGTRLTVL.

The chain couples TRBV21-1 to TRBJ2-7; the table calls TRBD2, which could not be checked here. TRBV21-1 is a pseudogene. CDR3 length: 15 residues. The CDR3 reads CASSASGRKDYEQYF. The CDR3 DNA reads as TGTGCCAGCAGCGCTAGCGGGAGAAAGGACTACGAGCAGTACTTC.

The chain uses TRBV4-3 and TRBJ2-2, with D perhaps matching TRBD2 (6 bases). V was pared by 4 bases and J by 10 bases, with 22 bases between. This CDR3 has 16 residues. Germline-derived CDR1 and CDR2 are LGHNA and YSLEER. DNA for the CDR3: TGCGCCAGCAGCCGATCGGGACTGTCATTTTCTAAGGAGCTGTTTTTT. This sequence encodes CASSRSGLSFSKELFF.